This entry concerns a single T cell receptor beta chain. Original methodology: Quantification of nucleated cells was approximated via reference gene primer amplification. The table came from immunoSEQ multiplex PCR; TCRdb's copy has only in-frame clones and leaves some out. V and J calls plus clone size are reproduced from that table; the DNA served to infer D and trimming. This table has around 180,000 clones, more than 75% appearing once. The Seattle patients joined while their infection was active and were tracked longitudinally afterward. The source of the sample is a study of blood T cell repertoires in COVID-19. As for the study in general: The samples span acute and convalescent COVID-19 from the United States, Italy and Spain.

The CDR3 is 19 residues long. V dropped 5 bases and J dropped 0; count of bases not matched to a gene: 11. CDR1 and CDR2 (germline): SGHTA, FQGTGA. The sequenced material came from peripheral blood. This TCR was sampled from a person between 65 and 79 years old with COVID-19, enrolled during active disease. The V gene is TRBV7-3, the J gene TRBJ2-1; TRBD2 aligns across 12 bases. CDR3 region: CASSKPSGGAFLSYNEQFF. As DNA, the CDR3 is TGTGCCAGCAGCAAACCTAGCGGGGGGGCATTCCTCTCCTACAATGAGCAGTTCTTC. Full variable domain (missing parts from reference TRBV7-3 and TRBJ2-1): GAGVSQTPSNKVTEKGKYVELRCDPISGHTALYWYRQSLGQGPEFLIYFQGTGAADDSGLPNDRFFAVRPEGSVSTLKIQRTERGDSAVYLCASSKPSGGAFLSYNEQFFGPGTRLTVL.